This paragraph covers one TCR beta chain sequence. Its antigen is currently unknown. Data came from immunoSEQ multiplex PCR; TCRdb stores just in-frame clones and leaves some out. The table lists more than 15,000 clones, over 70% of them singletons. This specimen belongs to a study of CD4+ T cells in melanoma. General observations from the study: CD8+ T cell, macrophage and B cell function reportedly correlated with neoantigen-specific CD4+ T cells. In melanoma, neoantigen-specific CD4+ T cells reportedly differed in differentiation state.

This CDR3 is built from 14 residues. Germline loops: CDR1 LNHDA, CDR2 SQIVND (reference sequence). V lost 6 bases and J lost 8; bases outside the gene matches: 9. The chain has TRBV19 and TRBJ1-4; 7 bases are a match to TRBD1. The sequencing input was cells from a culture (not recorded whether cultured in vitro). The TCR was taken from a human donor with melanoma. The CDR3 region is CASSRRDSEEKLFF. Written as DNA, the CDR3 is TGTGCCAGTAGCCGGCGGGACAGCGAAGAAAAACTGTTTTTT.